The 6 T cell receptor beta chains below were found in one sample sequenced in a study of identical twins. Each CDR3 protein gets one entry after TCRdb re-called the 5' RACE reads with MiXCR. The table lists about 810,000 distinct CDR3 sequences, more than 9% of them singletons. These data were likewise used in another study, on yellow fever vaccine responses in identical twins.

The sample consisted of PBMCs. These receptors all come from a woman aged 18-30 years in good health.

V and J are TRBV19 and TRBJ2-7; D ambiguous. The germline V gene encodes CDR1 LNHDA and CDR2 SQIVND (reference sequence). The CDR3 length is 15 residues. V gave up 0 bases and J gave up 0 bases, with 9 bases separating them. The CDR3 is CASSIDRGVSYEQYF. The CDR3 DNA follows: TGTGCCAGTAGTATAGATCGCGGAGTCTCCTACGAGCAGTACTTC.

This chain joins TRBV6-1 and TRBJ2-7; 9 positions match TRBD2. The CDR3 spans 16 residues. Germline V CDR1 and CDR2: MNHNS, SASEGT. The V gene end was trimmed by 2 bases and the J gene end by 6 bases; junction bases not matched to a gene: 11. For the CDR3, the DNA is TGTGCCAGCAGTGAATATGCGAAGCGGGGGGCCATCGAGCAGTACGTC. It yields the protein CASSEYAKRGAIEQYV.

This clonotype appeared a few times. CDR3 DNA: TGCGCCAGCTGCCACGACAGGGGCAATGAGCAGTTCTTC. It is translated as CASCHDRGNEQFF. J is TRBJ2-1 and V is TRBV10-2; 8 bases match TRBD1. Per germline, CDR1 WSHSY and CDR2 SAAADI. The CDR3 runs to 13 residues. V was pared by 8 bases and J by 6 bases, with 6 bases of the junction left unmatched.

This clonotype came up a few times. The V and J genes are TRBV20-1 and TRBJ1-5; D might be TRBD1 (5 bases). Trimming removed 0 bases from V and 3 bases from J, with 9 bases in between. Germline V lookup: CDR1 DFQATT, CDR2 SNEGSKA (reference sequence). The CDR3 length is 14 residues. The CDR3, as DNA: TGCAGTGCTAGAGATCCGGGACCCAATCAGCCCCAGCATTTT. Protein: CSARDPGPNQPQHF.

This clonotype appeared many times. The genes are TRBV7-2 and TRBJ2-5; a possible D gene is TRBD1 (7 bases). Germline V gene lookup returns CDR1 SGHTA and CDR2 FQGNSA. CDR3 size: 16 residues. V lost 1 base, J lost 2 bases, and 14 bases lay in between. CDR3 region: CASSLVAGQIQETQYF. The CDR3 nucleotides are TGTGCCAGCAGCTTAGTCGCGGGACAGATACAAGAGACCCAGTACTTC.

This clonotype has just a few counts. The gene calls are TRBV19 and TRBJ2-3; TRBD2 agrees at 9 bases. Germline V gives CDR1 LNHDA, CDR2 SQIVND (reference sequence). This CDR3 spans 13 amino acids. J was trimmed by 6 bases and V by 7 bases; bases with no gene match: 5. The CDR3 reads CASTIAGADTQYF. The CDR3 region has the DNA TGTGCCAGTACGATAGCGGGGGCTGATACGCAGTATTTT.